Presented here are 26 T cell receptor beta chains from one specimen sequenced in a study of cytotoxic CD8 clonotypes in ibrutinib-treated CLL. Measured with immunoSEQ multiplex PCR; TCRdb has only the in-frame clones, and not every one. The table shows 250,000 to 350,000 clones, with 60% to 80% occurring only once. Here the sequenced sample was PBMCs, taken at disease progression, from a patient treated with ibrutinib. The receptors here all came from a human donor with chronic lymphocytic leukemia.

This chain's CDR3 is CASSQTRTGNYEQYF. CDR3 sequence (DNA): TGTGCCAGCTCCCAGACCCGGACTGGAAACTACGAGCAGTACTTC. The chain uses TRBV18 and TRBJ2-7, with D perhaps TRBD2 (5 bases). CDR1 and CDR2 from the germline V gene are KGHSH and LQKENI. Trimming pared 6 bases from V and 3 bases from J, leaving 18 bases between. The CDR3 has 15 residues.

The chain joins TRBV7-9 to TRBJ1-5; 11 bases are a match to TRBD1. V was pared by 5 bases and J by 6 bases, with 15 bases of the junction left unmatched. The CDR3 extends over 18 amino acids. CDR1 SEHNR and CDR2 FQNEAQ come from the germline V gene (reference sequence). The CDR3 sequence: CASSHDTRTGGGFQPQHF. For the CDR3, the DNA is TGTGCCAGCAGCCACGATACCCGGACAGGGGGCGGATTTCAGCCCCAGCATTTT. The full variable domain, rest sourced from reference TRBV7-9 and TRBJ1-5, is DTGVSQNPRHKITKRGQNVTFRCDPISEHNRLYWYRQTLGQGPEFLTYFQNEAQLEKSRLLSDRFSAERPKGSFSTLEIQRTEQGDSAMYLCASSHDTRTGGGFQPQHFGDGTRLSIL.

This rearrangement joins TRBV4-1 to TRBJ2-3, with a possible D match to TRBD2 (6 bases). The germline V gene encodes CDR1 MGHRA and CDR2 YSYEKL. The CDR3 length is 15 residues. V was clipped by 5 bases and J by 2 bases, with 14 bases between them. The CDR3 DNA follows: TGCGCCAGCAGCTCCTCACGGGACTCCACAGATACGCAGTATTTT. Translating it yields CASSSSRDSTDTQYF.

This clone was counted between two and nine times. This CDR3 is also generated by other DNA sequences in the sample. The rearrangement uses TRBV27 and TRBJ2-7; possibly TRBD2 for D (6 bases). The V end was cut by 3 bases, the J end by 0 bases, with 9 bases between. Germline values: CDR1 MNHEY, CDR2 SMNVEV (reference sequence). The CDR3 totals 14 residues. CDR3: CASSLLGGSYEQYF. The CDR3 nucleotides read TGTGCCAGCAGTTTGCTGGGGGGCTCCTACGAGCAGTACTTC.

DNA of the CDR3: TGTGCCAGCAGCTTAAAGCTATACGGCGGGGGGGCACCCTACAATGAGCAGTTCTTC. As protein: CASSLKLYGGGAPYNEQFF. The chain combines TRBV7-9 with TRBJ2-1; 9 positions agree with TRBD2. Germline values: CDR1 SEHNR, CDR2 FQNEAQ (reference sequence). This CDR3 spans 19 amino acids. V shed 2 bases and J 2 bases; nucleotides not matched to a gene: 13.

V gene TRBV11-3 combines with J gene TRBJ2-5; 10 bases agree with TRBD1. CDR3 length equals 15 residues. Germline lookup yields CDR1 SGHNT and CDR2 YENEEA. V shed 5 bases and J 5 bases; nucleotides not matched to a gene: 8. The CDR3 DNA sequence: TGTGCCAGCAGCCCAAGACAGGGGGCTTGGGAGACCCAGTACTTC. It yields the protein CASSPRQGAWETQYF.

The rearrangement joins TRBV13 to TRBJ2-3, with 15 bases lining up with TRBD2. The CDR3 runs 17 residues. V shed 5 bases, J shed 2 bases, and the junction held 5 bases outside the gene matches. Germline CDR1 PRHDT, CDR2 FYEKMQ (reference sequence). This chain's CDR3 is CASSPGTSGRFTDTQYF. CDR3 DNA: TGTGCCAGCAGCCCCGGGACTAGCGGGAGGTTCACAGATACGCAGTATTTT.

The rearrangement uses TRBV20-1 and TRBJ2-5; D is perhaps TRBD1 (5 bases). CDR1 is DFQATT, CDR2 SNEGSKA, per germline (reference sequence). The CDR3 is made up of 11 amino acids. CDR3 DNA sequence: TGCCGCGCAGGGTTCCAAGAGACCCAGTACTTC. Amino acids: CRAGFQETQYF.

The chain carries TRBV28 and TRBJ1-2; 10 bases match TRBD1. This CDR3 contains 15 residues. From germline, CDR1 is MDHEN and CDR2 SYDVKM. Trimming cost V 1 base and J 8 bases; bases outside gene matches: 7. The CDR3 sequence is CASSLFDLGQGGYTF. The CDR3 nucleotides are TGTGCCAGCAGTTTATTTGATCTGGGACAGGGGGGCTACACCTTC.

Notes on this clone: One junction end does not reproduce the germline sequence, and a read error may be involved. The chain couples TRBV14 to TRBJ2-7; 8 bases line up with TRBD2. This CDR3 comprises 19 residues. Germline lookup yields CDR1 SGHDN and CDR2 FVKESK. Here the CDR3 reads CASSQVPGLGIGRFDEQYF. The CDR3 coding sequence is TGTGCCAGCAGTCAAGTCCCGGGACTAGGAATAGGACGTTTTGACGAGCAGTACTTC.

CDR3 sequence (DNA): TGTGCCAGCAGTGAAGGGAAGACAGGGTGGGACGAAAAACTGTTTTTT. Translating it yields CASSEGKTGWDEKLFF. The J gene is TRBJ1-4, the V gene TRBV2, with 7 bases aligning to TRBD1. Trimming took 1 base from V and 8 from J; bases not matched to a gene: 10. Germline CDR1 reads SNHLY; CDR2 reads FYNNEI. The CDR3 has 16 amino acids.

The CDR3 region has the DNA TGCGCCAGCAGCGAGGTAGGGAGGCGATGGGCCGAAAAACTGTTTTTT. Its translation is CASSEVGRRWAEKLFF. V and J are TRBV4-1 and TRBJ1-4; D uncertain. The CDR3 is 16 residues long. Between the trimmed V and J ends, which lost 5 bases and 8 bases, there was a span of 21 bases. Germline CDR1 MGHRA, CDR2 YSYEKL.

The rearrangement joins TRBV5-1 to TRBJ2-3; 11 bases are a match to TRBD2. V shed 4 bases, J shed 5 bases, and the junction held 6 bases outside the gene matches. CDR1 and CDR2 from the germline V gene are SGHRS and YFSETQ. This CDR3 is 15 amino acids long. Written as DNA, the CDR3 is TGCGCCAGCAGCCTTAGCGGGGGGGCGGGAGATACGCAGTATTTT. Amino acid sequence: CASSLSGGAGDTQYF.

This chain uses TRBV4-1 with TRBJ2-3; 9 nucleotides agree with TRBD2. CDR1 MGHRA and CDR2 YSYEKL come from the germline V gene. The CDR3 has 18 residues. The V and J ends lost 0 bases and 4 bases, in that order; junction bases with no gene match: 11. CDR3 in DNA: TGCGCCAGCAGCCAAGATCACGGTGCGGGAGGGCCCCCAGATACGCAGTATTTT. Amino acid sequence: CASSQDHGAGGPPDTQYF.

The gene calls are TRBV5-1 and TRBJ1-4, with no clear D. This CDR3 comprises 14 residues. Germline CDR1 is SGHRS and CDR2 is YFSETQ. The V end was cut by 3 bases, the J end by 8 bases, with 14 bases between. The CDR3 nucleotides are TGCGCCAGCAGCTACGGACCTTATAGGGAAAAACTGTTTTTT. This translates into CASSYGPYREKLFF. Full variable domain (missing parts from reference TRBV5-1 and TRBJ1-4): KAGVTQTPRYLIKTRGQQVTLSCSPISGHRSVSWYQQTPGQGLQFLFEYFSETQRNKGNFPGRFSGRQFSNSRSEMNVSTLELGDSALYLCASSYGPYREKLFFGSGTQLSVL.

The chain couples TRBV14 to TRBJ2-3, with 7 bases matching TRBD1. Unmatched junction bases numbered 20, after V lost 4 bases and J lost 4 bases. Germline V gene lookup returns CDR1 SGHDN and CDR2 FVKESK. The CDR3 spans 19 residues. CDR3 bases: TGTGCCAGCAGCCGCCGACAGGGATTAGGCAGGGGAAGAGCAGATACGCAGTATTTT. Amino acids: CASSRRQGLGRGRADTQYF. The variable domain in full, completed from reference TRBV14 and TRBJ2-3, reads EAGVTQFPSHSVIEKGQTVTLRCDPISGHDNLYWYRRVMGKEIKFLLHFVKESKQDESGMPNNRFLAERTGGTYSTLKVQPAELEDSGVYFCASSRRQGLGRGRADTQYFGPGTRLTVL.

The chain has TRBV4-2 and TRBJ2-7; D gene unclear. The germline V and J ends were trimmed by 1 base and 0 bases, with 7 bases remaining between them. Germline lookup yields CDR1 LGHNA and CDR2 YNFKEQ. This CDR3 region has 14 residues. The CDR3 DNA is TGTGCCAGCAGCCAAGCCCTGAGCTCCTACGAGCAGTACTTC. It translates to CASSQALSSYEQYF.

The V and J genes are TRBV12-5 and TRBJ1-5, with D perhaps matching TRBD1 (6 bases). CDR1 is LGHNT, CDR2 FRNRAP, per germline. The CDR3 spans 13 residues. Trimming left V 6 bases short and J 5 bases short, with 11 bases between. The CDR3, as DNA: TGTGCTAGTGGGCAGGGGAGGGATCAGCCCCAGCATTTT. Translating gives CASGQGRDQPQHF.

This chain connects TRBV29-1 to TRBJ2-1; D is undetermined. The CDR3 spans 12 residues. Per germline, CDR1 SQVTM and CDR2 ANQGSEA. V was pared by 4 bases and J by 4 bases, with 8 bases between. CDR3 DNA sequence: TGCAGCGTTGTCCGGCAGTACAATGAGCAGTTCTTC. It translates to CSVVRQYNEQFF.

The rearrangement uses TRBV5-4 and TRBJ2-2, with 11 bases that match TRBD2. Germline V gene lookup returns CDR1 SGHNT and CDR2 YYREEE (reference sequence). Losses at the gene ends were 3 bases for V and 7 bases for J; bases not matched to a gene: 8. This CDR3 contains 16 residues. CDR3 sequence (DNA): TGTGCCAGCAGCTCTACTAGCGGGAGAAGGAACGGGGAGCTGTTTTTT. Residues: CASSSTSGRRNGELFF.

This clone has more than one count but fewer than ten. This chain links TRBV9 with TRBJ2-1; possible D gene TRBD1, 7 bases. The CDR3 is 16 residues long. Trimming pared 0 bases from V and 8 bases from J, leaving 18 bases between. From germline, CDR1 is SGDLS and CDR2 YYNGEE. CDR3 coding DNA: TGTGCCAGCAGCGTAGTTGCGGGACAGAGTTTCTATGAGCAGTTCTTC. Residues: CASSVVAGQSFYEQFF.

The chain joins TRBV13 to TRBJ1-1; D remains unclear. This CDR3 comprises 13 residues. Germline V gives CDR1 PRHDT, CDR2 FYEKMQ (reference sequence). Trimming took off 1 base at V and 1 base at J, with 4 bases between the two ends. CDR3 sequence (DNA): TGTGCCAGCAGCTTAGCCCAGAACACTGAAGCTTTCTTT. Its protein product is CASSLAQNTEAFF.

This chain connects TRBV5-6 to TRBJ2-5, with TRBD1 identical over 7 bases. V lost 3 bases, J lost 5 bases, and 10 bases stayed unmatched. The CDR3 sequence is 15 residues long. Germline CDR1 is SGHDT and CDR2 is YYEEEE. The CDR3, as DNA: TGTGCCAGCAGCTACTCACCGGGACAGAAGGAGACCCAGTACTTC. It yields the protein CASSYSPGQKETQYF.

Here the CDR3 DNA reads TGTGCCAGCAGCTCCAAGACTAGCGGGAATCGAGGCGGGGAGCTGTTTTTT. It codes for CASSSKTSGNRGGELFF. V gene TRBV5-6 combines with J gene TRBJ2-2; 11 bases are shared with TRBD2. Germline trimming cut 3 bases from V and 7 bases from J; bases unmatched to any gene: 11. The germline V gene has CDR1 SGHDT and CDR2 YYEEEE. The CDR3 covers 17 residues.

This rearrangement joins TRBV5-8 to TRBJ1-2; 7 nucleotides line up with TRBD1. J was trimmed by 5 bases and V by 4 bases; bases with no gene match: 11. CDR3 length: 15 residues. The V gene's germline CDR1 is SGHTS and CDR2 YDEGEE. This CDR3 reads CASSTPGQSIYGYTF. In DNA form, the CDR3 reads TGTGCCAGCAGCACCCCGGGACAGAGCATTTATGGCTACACCTTC.

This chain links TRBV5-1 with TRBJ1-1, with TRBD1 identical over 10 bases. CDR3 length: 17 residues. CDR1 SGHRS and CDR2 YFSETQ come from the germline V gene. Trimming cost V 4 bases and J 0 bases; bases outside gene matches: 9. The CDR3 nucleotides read TGCGCCAGCAGCCCACGCGGGACAGGGGCCATGAACACTGAAGCTTTCTTT. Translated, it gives CASSPRGTGAMNTEAFF.